This is a list of T cell receptor beta chains from one sample in a study of cytomegalovirus exposure and HLA in healthy donors. This table comes from immunoSEQ multiplex PCR, and its TCRdb copy is limited to in-frame clones, with some not included. Of 170,000 or so clones detected, about 79% appear once; the ten largest clones hold around 6.6%. Sequencing was carried out using PBMCs. Every receptor here comes from a man between 45 and 60 years old in good health and CMV-seropositive. The conserved cysteine and the conserved F or W are not part of the CDR3 here. The order of the fields is V gene, J gene, CDR3 length, CDR3 protein.

V gene: TRBV11-2
J gene: TRBJ2-5
CDR3 length: 12
CDR3 protein: ASSFSGTQETQY

V gene: TRBV29-1
J gene: TRBJ2-3
CDR3 length: 16
CDR3 protein: SVATQGTKGFTLDTQY

V gene: TRBV6-1
J gene: TRBJ1-1
CDR3 length: 14
CDR3 protein: ASSETPPGLGTEAF

V gene: TRBV9
J gene: TRBJ2-5
CDR3 length: 15
CDR3 protein: ASSVGSGVIPQETQY

V gene: TRBV5-4
J gene: TRBJ2-5
CDR3 length: 13
CDR3 protein: ASSGRDRFQETQY

V gene: TRBV5-1
J gene: TRBJ1-5
CDR3 length: 11
CDR3 protein: ASSRGGDQPQH

V gene: TRBV7-2
J gene: TRBJ1-1
CDR3 length: 12
CDR3 protein: ASSPRAGLMGTF

V gene: TRBV7-2
J gene: TRBJ2-3
CDR3 length: 15
CDR3 protein: ASSDILRREATDTQY

V gene: TRBV5-6
J gene: TRBJ2-3
CDR3 length: 12
CDR3 protein: ASSPRGGTDTQY

V gene: TRBV11-2
J gene: NA
CDR3 length: 13
CDR3 protein: ASSLAAGGPYEQY

V gene: TRBV6-1
J gene: TRBJ1-2
CDR3 length: 11
CDR3 protein: ASSHSFSQAYT

V gene: TRBV9
J gene: TRBJ2-3
CDR3 length: 13
CDR3 protein: ASSSLAGPTDTQY

V gene: TRBV19
J gene: TRBJ1-1
CDR3 length: 14
CDR3 protein: ASSIVGGQRNTEAF

V gene: TRBV9
J gene: TRBJ2-3
CDR3 length: 13
CDR3 protein: ASSARQGGTDTQY

V gene: TRBV23-1
J gene: TRBJ1-5
CDR3 length: 14
CDR3 protein: ASSQFLDRYDQPQH

V gene: TRBV19
J gene: TRBJ1-2
CDR3 length: 9
CDR3 protein: ASSINRRYT

V gene: TRBV11-3
J gene: TRBJ1-1
CDR3 length: 13
CDR3 protein: ASSLVGNLNTEAF

V gene: TRBV5-6
J gene: TRBJ2-3
CDR3 length: 11
CDR3 protein: ASSSRLRDTQY

V gene: TRBV4-1
J gene: TRBJ2-1
CDR3 length: 14
CDR3 protein: ASSQSTSRGNNEQF

V gene: TRBV6-1
J gene: TRBJ1-5
CDR3 length: 12
CDR3 protein: ASSESAAAQPQH